This TCR beta chain originates from a study of response to subunit inactivated influenza vaccine. CDR1 is SGHRS, CDR2 YFSETQ, per germline. The CDR3 has 15 residues. Trimming took off 6 bases at V and 3 bases at J, with 13 bases between the two ends. From the RT-PCR reads, TCRdb called clonotypes with MiXCR, one entry per CDR3 protein. The sample holds about 830,000 distinct CDR3 sequences, roughly 20% seen once. This clonotype originated in a man aged 45-65 years who received an inactivated influenza vaccine. V and J are TRBV5-1 and TRBJ2-6; D unresolved. Sequences were derived from PBMCs from blood, sampled 4 to 6 days after vaccination. The CDR3 is CASTRQASGANVLTF. Here the CDR3 DNA reads TGCGCCAGCACCCGACAAGCTAGTGGGGCCAACGTCCTGACTTTC.